Following are 25 T cell receptor beta chains from one sample sequenced in a study of T cell changes during pregnancy in multiple sclerosis. Measured with immunoSEQ multiplex PCR; TCRdb has only the in-frame clones, and not every one. The sample has tens of thousands of clones, around 94% seen once. The sample taken for sequencing was peripheral blood. Source of these receptors: a female donor with multiple sclerosis, enrolled in a pregnancy study.

V is TRBV18 and J is TRBJ2-7, with no clear D. V was cut by 3 bases and J by 0 bases, with 12 bases left in between. The CDR3 extends over 15 amino acids. Germline V lookup: CDR1 KGHSH, CDR2 LQKENI. CDR3 sequence reads: CASSPVLATSYEQYF. CDR3 nucleotides: TGTGCCAGCTCACCCGTGTTGGCCACCTCCTACGAGCAGTACTTC.

The chain recombines TRBV2 with TRBJ2-2; TRBD1 matches at 9 bases. This CDR3 comprises 15 residues. From germline, CDR1 is SNHLY and CDR2 FYNNEI. V was clipped by 6 bases and J by 2 bases; unmatched bases: 4. In DNA, the CDR3 is TGTGCCAGCAGACCGGGACAGGGTAACACCGGGGAGCTGTTTTTT. Protein product: CASRPGQGNTGELFF.

This clone appeared a single time. The chain links TRBV4-3 to TRBJ1-1; TRBD1 agrees at 8 bases. Germline loops: CDR1 LGHNA, CDR2 YSLEER. The CDR3 sequence is 15 residues long. The junction had 6 bases not matched to a gene; V was cut back by 3 bases and J by 3 bases. The DNA of the CDR3 is TGCGCCAGCAGCCAGTACAGGGGGATAGACACTGAAGCTTTCTTT. It codes for CASSQYRGIDTEAFF.

The V and J genes are TRBV5-1 and TRBJ2-1, with D maybe TRBD2 (7 bases). This CDR3 region has 18 residues. Trimming took 4 bases from V and 0 from J, leaving 20 bases between them. Germline-derived CDR1 and CDR2 are SGHRS and YFSETQ. CDR3: CASSPGHGGPSSYNEQFF. The CDR3 DNA reads TGCGCCAGCAGCCCGGGACACGGGGGGCCCAGCTCCTACAATGAGCAGTTCTTC.

This sequence joins TRBV6-1 and TRBJ1-1; 9 nucleotides agree with TRBD1. Germline CDR1 MNHNS, CDR2 SASEGT. The CDR3 extends over 12 amino acids. The V and J ends lost 5 bases and 11 bases, in that order; junction bases with no gene match: 6. The CDR3, as DNA: TGTGCCAGCAGTCCTCAACAGGGGGCGGCTTTCTTT. It translates to CASSPQQGAAFF.

V gene TRBV16 combines with J gene TRBJ2-7; the D is unclear. Germline V lookup: CDR1 KGHSY, CDR2 FQNENV. V was trimmed by 1 base and J by 2 bases, leaving 3 bases between them. The CDR3 contains 12 residues. The CDR3 coding sequence is TGTGCCAGCAGCCAATACCCCTACGAGCAGTACTTC. Translating gives CASSQYPYEQYF.

The J gene is TRBJ1-2, the V gene TRBV7-3; 7 nucleotides match TRBD1. The CDR3 is 17 residues long. The germline V gene encodes CDR1 SGHTA and CDR2 FQGTGA. The V segment lost 4 bases and the J segment 2 bases; nucleotides outside the gene matches: 13. This CDR3 is CASSSAKGAGVNYGYTF. The CDR3 DNA reads as TGTGCCAGCAGCTCAGCGAAGGGGGCAGGGGTGAACTATGGCTACACCTTC.

This sequence joins TRBV18 and TRBJ2-1; D might be TRBD2 (5 bases). V lost 3 bases and J 4 bases, leaving 16 bases between the germline ends. The CDR3 loop spans 16 amino acids. From germline, CDR1 is KGHSH and CDR2 LQKENI. CDR3 region: CASSPSETIKYNEQFF. The CDR3 DNA reads as TGTGCCAGCTCACCGTCCGAGACTATTAAATACAATGAGCAGTTCTTC.

V is TRBV2 and J is TRBJ1-4; D is undetermined. The V gene's germline CDR1 is SNHLY and CDR2 FYNNEI. This CDR3 contains 15 residues. V lost 4 bases and J lost 0, with 9 bases in between. The CDR3 here is CASSGALATNEKLFF. CDR3 coding DNA: TGTGCCAGCAGTGGGGCACTTGCAACTAATGAAAAACTGTTTTTT.

V is TRBV27 and J is TRBJ1-1; D possibly corresponds to TRBD1 (6 bases). V was clipped by 5 bases and J by 0 bases, with 16 bases between them. CDR1 MNHEY and CDR2 SMNVEV come from the germline V gene (reference sequence). The CDR3 length is 16 residues. CDR3 sequence: CASSPRQAFMNTEAFF. In DNA, the CDR3 is TGTGCCAGCAGTCCAAGACAGGCCTTCATGAACACTGAAGCTTTCTTT.

The rearrangement uses TRBV5-6 and TRBJ2-5; 10 bases align to TRBD1. Germline V gene data show CDR1 as SGHDT and CDR2 as YYEEEE. The CDR3 contains 16 residues. With 4 bases clipped from V and 1 base from J, the junction kept 7 bases outside the gene matches. The CDR3 loop is CASSAGTGVGQETQYF. DNA for the CDR3: TGTGCCAGCAGCGCCGGGACAGGGGTGGGCCAAGAGACCCAGTACTTC. The full variable domain, its missing parts supplied by reference TRBV5-6 and TRBJ2-5, is DAGVTQSPTHLIKTRGQQVTLRCSPKSGHDTVSWYQQALGQGPQFIFQYYEEEERQRGNFPDRFSGHQFPNYSSELNVNALLLGDSALYLCASSAGTGVGQETQYFGPGTRLLVL.

The chain is built from TRBV28 and TRBJ2-3; 8 bases line up with TRBD2. Germline CDR1 and CDR2: MDHEN and SYDVKM. V lost 8 bases and J lost 3; bases outside the gene matches: 10. The CDR3 loop spans 15 amino acids. The CDR3 nucleotides are TGTGCCAGCCATACTAGCGGTCGCCGAACAGATACGCAGTATTTT. It is translated as CASHTSGRRTDTQYF.

The CDR3 nucleotides are TGTGCCAGCAGCTTAAGCTACGAACTTTACAATGAGCAGTTCTTC. It codes for CASSLSYELYNEQFF. J is TRBJ2-1 and V is TRBV7-9; D is undetermined. The CDR3 is 15 residues long. V was cut by 2 bases and J by 4 bases, with 12 bases left in between. CDR1 is SEHNR, CDR2 FQNEAQ, per germline (reference sequence). The full variable domain, rest sourced from reference TRBV7-9 and TRBJ2-1, is DTGVSQNPRHKITKRGQNVTFRCDPISEHNRLYWYRQTLGQGPEFLTYFQNEAQLEKSRLLSDRFSAERPKGSFSTLEIQRTEQGDSAMYLCASSLSYELYNEQFFGPGTRLTVL.

The V gene is TRBV2, the J gene TRBJ1-5, with D unresolved. Trimming cost V 5 bases and J 4 bases, with 9 bases left between them. This CDR3 comprises 13 residues. Germline-derived CDR1 and CDR2 are SNHLY and FYNNEI. In DNA form, the CDR3 reads TGTGCCAGCAGTCGGGAAATTAATCAGCCCCAGCATTTT. This gives the protein CASSREINQPQHF.

The chain joins TRBV2 to TRBJ2-3; 7 nucleotides align to TRBD1. Germline CDR1 SNHLY, CDR2 FYNNEI. Trimming removed 10 bases from V and 1 base from J; junction bases left unmatched: 2. The length of the CDR3 is 12 residues. The CDR3 reads CAIGQGTDTQYF. The CDR3 nucleotides are TGTGCCATAGGACAGGGCACAGATACGCAGTATTTT.

V and J are TRBV2 and TRBJ2-6, with D perhaps matching TRBD1 (5 bases). The V end was cut by 4 bases, the J end by 1 base, with 14 bases between. Germline CDR1 is SNHLY and CDR2 is FYNNEI. The CDR3 has 17 residues. The CDR3 DNA reads as TGTGCCAGCAGTGCTGGACACCCGAAATCTGGGGCCAACGTCCTGACTTTC. It yields the protein CASSAGHPKSGANVLTF.

V is TRBV9 and J is TRBJ2-7, with D perhaps TRBD2 (5 bases). Germline V gives CDR1 SGDLS, CDR2 YYNGEE. Trimming took 0 bases from V and 3 from J, leaving 10 bases between them. This CDR3 is built from 14 residues. CDR3 region: CASSVGGWIYEQYF. CDR3 nucleotides: TGTGCCAGCAGCGTAGGAGGGTGGATCTACGAGCAGTACTTC.

This rearrangement joins TRBV12-2 to TRBJ2-7. TRBV12-2 is noted as a pseudogene. This CDR3 is built from 15 residues. The CDR3, as DNA: TGTGCAAGTCGCCAAGGGTCGGCGGCTGCCTACGAGCAGTACTTC. Translated: CASRQGSAAAYEQYF.

In its sample, this clone was seen once. The gene calls are TRBV4-1 and TRBJ2-2; D unclear. The CDR3 sequence is 15 residues long. CDR1 and CDR2 from the germline V gene are MGHRA and YSYEKL. The germline V and J ends were trimmed by 8 bases and 1 base, with 14 bases remaining between them. CDR3 DNA sequence: TGCGCCAGCGGTGGGCCGTCTGGGAACACCGGGGAGCTGTTTTTT. Translating gives CASGGPSGNTGELFF.

The genes are TRBV29-1 and TRBJ1-1; 8 nucleotides agree with TRBD1. Trimming cost V 7 bases and J 1 base; bases outside gene matches: 17. Per germline, CDR1 SQVTM and CDR2 ANQGSEA. The CDR3 sequence is 17 residues long. CDR3 nucleotides: TGCAGCGGCGGTCATTGGGCAGGGGGCTTTACGAACACTGAAGCTTTCTTT. It encodes CSGGHWAGGFTNTEAFF.

The chain combines TRBV14 with TRBJ2-1; D gene uncertain. This CDR3 has 14 amino acids. Trimming removed 1 base at V and 0 bases at J, with 4 bases between. Per germline, CDR1 SGHDN and CDR2 FVKESK. The CDR3 reads CASSQGSSYNEQFF. In nucleotides, the CDR3 is TGTGCCAGCAGCCAAGGGAGCTCCTACAATGAGCAGTTCTTC.

The CDR3 sequence: CASSQRMSGQGINEQFF. The CDR3 DNA reads TGTGCCAGCAGCCAACGGATGTCGGGACAGGGGATTAATGAGCAGTTCTTC. The chain joins TRBV7-3 to TRBJ2-1; TRBD1 matches 10 bases. CDR3 length equals 17 residues. Germline CDR1 SGHTA, CDR2 FQGTGA. Trimming cost V 5 bases and J 7 bases; bases outside gene matches: 14.

The gene calls are TRBV7-6 and TRBJ1-1, with TRBD1 matching over 9 bases. With 1 base clipped from V and 6 bases from J, the junction kept 0 bases outside the gene matches. Germline V gene sequence: CDR1 SGHVS, CDR2 FNYEAQ. The CDR3 loop spans 13 amino acids. The CDR3 is CASSLGQGAEAFF. In DNA, the CDR3 is TGTGCCAGCAGCTTAGGACAGGGGGCTGAAGCTTTCTTT.

The rearrangement uses TRBV27 and TRBJ2-1; no clear D. Trimming cost V 5 bases and J 0 bases, with 11 bases left between them. The germline V gene has CDR1 MNHEY and CDR2 SMNVEV (reference sequence). The CDR3 is made up of 15 amino acids. CDR3 amino acids: CASSPPDPSYNEQFF. In DNA, the CDR3 is TGTGCCAGCAGTCCTCCGGACCCCTCCTACAATGAGCAGTTCTTC.

The CDR3: CASSLAGTEFYGYTF. The CDR3 DNA sequence: TGTGCCAGCAGCTTAGCCGGGACAGAATTTTATGGCTACACCTTC. The V and J genes are TRBV7-2 and TRBJ1-2, with 7 bases fitting TRBD1. The V and J ends lost 0 bases and 5 bases, in that order; junction bases with no gene match: 6. Germline CDR1 is SGHTA and CDR2 is FQGNSA. The CDR3 is 15 amino acids.